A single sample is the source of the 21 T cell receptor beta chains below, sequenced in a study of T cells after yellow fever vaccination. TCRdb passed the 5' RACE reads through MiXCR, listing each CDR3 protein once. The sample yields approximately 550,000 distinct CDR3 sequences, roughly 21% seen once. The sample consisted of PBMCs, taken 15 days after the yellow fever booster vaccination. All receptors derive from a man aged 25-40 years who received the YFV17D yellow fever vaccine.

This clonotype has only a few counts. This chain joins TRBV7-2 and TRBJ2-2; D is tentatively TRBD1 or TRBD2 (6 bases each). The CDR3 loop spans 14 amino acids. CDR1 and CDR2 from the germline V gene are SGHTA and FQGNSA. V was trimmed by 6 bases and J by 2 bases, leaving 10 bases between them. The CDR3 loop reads CASRGGPNTGELFF. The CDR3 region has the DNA TGTGCCAGCAGGGGGGGCCCAAACACCGGGGAGCTGTTTTTT.

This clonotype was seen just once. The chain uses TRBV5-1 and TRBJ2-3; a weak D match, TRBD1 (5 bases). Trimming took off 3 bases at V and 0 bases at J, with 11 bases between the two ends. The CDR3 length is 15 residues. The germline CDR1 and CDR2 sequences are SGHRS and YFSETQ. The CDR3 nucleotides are TGCGCCAGCAGCTACCGGACACCGAGCACAGATACGCAGTATTTT. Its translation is CASSYRTPSTDTQYF.

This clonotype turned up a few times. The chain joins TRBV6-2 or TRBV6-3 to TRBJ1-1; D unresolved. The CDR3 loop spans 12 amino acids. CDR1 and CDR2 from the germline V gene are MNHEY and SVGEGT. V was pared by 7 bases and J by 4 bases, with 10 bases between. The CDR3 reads CASNHRGTEAFF. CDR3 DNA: TGTGCCAGCAACCACCGGGGCACTGAAGCTTTCTTT.

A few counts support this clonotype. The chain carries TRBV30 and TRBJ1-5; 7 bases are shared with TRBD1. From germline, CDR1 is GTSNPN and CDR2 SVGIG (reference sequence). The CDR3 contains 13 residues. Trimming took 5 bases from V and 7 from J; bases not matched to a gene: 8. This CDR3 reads CAWREGAGQPQHF. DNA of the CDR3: TGTGCCTGGCGGGAGGGGGCAGGACAGCCCCAGCATTTT.

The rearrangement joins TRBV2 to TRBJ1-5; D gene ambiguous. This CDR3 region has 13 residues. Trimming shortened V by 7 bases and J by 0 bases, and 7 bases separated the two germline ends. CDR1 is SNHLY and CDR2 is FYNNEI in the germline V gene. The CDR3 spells CASKEDSNQPQHF. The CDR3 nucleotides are TGTGCCAGCAAAGAGGATAGCAATCAGCCCCAGCATTTT.

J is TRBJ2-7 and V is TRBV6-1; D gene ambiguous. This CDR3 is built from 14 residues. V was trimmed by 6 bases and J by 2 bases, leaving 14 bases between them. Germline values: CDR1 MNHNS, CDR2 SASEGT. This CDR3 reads CASRLGPLTYEQYF. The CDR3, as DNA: TGTGCCAGCAGACTGGGTCCCTTGACCTACGAGCAGTACTTC.

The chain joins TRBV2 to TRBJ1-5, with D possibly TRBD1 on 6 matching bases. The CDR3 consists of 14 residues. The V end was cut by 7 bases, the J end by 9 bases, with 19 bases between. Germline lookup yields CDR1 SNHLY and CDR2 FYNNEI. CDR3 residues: CASKGGRGNGPQHF. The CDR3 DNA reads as TGTGCCAGCAAGGGGGGCAGGGGAAATGGGCCCCAGCATTTT.

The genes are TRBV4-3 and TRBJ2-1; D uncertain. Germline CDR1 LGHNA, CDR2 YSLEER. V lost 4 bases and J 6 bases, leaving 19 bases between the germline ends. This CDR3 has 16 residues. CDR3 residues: CASSPRTFDGPNEQFF. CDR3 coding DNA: TGCGCCAGCAGCCCCCGCACGTTCGACGGCCCCAATGAGCAGTTCTTC.

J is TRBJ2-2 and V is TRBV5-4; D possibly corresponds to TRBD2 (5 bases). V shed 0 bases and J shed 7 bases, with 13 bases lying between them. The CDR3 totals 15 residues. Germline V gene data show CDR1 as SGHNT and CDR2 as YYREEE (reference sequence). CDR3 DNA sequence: TGTGCCAGCAGCTTGGACTTGCGGGTGGGCGGGGAGCTGTTTTTT. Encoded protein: CASSLDLRVGGELFF.

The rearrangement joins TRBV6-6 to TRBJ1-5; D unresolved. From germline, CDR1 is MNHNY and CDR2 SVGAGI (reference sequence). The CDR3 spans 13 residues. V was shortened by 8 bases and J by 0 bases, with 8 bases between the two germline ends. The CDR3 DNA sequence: TGTGCCAGCGCGCAGCATAGCAATCAGCCCCAGCATTTT. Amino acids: CASAQHSNQPQHF.

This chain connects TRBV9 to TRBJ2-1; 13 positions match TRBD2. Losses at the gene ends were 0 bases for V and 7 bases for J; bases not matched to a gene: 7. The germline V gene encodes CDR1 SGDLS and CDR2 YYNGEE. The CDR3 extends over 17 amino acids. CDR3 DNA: TGTGCCAGCAGCGTAGGGAGGACTAGCGGGAGTATTAATGAGCAGTTCTTC. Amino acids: CASSVGRTSGSINEQFF.

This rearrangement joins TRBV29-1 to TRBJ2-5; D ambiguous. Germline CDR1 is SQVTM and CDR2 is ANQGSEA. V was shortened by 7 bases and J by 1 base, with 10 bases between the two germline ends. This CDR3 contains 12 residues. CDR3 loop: CSADTSQETQYF. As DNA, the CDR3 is TGCAGCGCCGACACAAGCCAAGAGACCCAGTACTTC.

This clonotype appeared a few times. CDR3 bases: TGCAGTTCTACAATGCTGTCCTACAATGAGCAGTTCTTC. Protein product: CSSTMLSYNEQFF. The chain links TRBV20-1 to TRBJ2-1; D gene unclear. Germline V lookup: CDR1 DFQATT, CDR2 SNEGSKA (reference sequence). Trimming shortened V by 8 bases and J by 1 base, and 12 bases separated the two germline ends. The CDR3 extends over 13 amino acids.

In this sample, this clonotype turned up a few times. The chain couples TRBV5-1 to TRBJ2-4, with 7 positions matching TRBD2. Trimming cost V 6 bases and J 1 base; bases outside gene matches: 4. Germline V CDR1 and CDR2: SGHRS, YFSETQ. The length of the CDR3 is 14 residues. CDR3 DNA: TGCGCCAGCACACTGGGGGGGGCCAAAAACATTCAGTACTTC. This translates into CASTLGGAKNIQYF.

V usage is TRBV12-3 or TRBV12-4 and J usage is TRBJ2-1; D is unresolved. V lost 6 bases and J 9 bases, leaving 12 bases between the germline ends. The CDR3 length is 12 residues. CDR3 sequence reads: CASRDDSPEQFF. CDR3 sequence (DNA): TGTGCCAGCAGGGACGATTCTCCTGAGCAGTTCTTC.

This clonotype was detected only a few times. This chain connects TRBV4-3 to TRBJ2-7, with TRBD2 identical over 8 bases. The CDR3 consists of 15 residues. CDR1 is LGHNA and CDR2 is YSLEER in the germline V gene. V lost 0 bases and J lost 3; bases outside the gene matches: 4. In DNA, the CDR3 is TGCGCCAGCAGCCAAGAGCCCGGGAGGGGCTACGAGCAGTACTTC. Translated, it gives CASSQEPGRGYEQYF.

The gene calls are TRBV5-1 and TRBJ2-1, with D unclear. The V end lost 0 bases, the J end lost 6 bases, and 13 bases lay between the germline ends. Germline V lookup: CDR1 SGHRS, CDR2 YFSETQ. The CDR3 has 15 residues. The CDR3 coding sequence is TGCGCCAGCAGCTTGGGTACAGCTCACGGCAATGAGCAGTTCTTC. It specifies CASSLGTAHGNEQFF.

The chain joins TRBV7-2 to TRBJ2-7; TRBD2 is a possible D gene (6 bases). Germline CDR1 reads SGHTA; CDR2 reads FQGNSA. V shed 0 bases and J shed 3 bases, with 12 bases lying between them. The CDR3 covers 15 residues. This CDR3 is CASSLAGGGVYEQYF. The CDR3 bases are TGTGCCAGCAGCTTAGCGGGAGGAGGAGTCTACGAGCAGTACTTC.

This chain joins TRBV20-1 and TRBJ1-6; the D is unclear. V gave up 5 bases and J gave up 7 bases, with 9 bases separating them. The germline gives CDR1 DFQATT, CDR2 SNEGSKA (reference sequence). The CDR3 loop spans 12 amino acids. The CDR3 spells CSAVRKNSPLHF. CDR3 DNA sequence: TGCAGTGCTGTCAGAAAGAATTCACCCCTCCACTTT.

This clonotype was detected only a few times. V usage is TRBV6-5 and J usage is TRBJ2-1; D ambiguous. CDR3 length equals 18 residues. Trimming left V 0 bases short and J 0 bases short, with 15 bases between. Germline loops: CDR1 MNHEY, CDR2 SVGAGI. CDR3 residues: CASSYSRFEAISYNEQFF. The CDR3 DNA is TGTGCCAGCAGTTACTCGAGATTTGAGGCCATCTCCTACAATGAGCAGTTCTTC.

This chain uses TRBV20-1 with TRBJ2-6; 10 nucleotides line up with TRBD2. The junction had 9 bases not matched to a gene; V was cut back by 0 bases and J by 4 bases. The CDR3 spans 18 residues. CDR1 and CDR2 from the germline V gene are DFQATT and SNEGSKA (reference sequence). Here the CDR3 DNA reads TGCAGTGCTAGAGATTACGGGACTAGCGTCTCCGGGGCCAACGTCCTGACTTTC. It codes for CSARDYGTSVSGANVLTF.